A single sample gave rise to the 24 T cell receptor beta chains below, sequenced in a study of blood T cells in healthy people across ages. A second about 6 to 11 cycle PCR used barcoded and J-beta primers. Using its own MiXCR run on the 5' RACE reads, TCRdb lists one record per CDR3 protein. The sample holds about 930,000 distinct CDR3 sequences, just under 30% seen once. In addition, the sample was reused for a study of T cells of mothers and their children.

Sequencing used blood. The receptors here all came from a middle-aged woman in good health.

This clonotype occurred many times. The chain recombines TRBV7-3 with TRBJ2-1; no reliable D call. The V gene lost 2 bases and the J gene lost 2 bases, with 10 bases spanning the gap. Germline assignment: CDR1 SGHTA and CDR2 FQGTGA. The CDR3 runs to 15 residues. The CDR3: CASSLDVGTYNEQFF. The CDR3 nucleotides are TGTGCCAGCAGCTTAGACGTGGGGACCTACAATGAGCAGTTCTTC.

The V call is TRBV28, the J call TRBJ1-2; D not resolved. This CDR3 spans 15 amino acids. Germline values: CDR1 MDHEN, CDR2 SYDVKM. Between the trimmed V and J ends, which lost 5 bases and 10 bases, there was a span of 23 bases. The DNA of the CDR3 is TGTGCCAGCAGTGCCGTGGGGTTCAGGTCTTGGGACTACACCTTC. Its translation is CASSAVGFRSWDYTF.

This clonotype was detected many times. The V gene is TRBV24-1, the J gene TRBJ2-5, with 10 bases lining up with TRBD1. Looked up from germline, CDR1 is KGHDR and CDR2 is SFDVKD. J lost 3 bases, V lost 5 bases, and 17 bases had no gene match. The CDR3 contains 19 residues. CDR3 sequence (DNA): TGTGCCACCAGTGCTTCGCCAAAATGGACAGGGGGTCGTGAAGAGACCCAGTACTTC. This gives the protein CATSASPKWTGGREETQYF.

This clonotype has a single count. This clone may be a read error of a much larger clone one base away. The chain combines TRBV20-1 with TRBJ2-4; 7 bases are a match to TRBD1. The J call may be incorrect, as the DNA end agrees better with TRBJ2-7. CDR1 is DFQATT, CDR2 SNEGSKA, per germline (reference sequence). The CDR3 consists of 13 residues. The CDR3 loop is CSAQGVFGNEQYF. Here the CDR3 DNA reads TGCAGTGCCCAGGGGGTGTTCGGCAACGAGCAGTACTTC.

The genes are TRBV20-1 and TRBJ1-2; no reliable D call. V was shortened by 8 bases and J by 8 bases, with 18 bases between the two germline ends. CDR1 and CDR2 from the germline V gene are DFQATT and SNEGSKA (reference sequence). CDR3 size: 12 residues. In DNA, the CDR3 is TGCAGTCCAGCAACAGACCAGGAAGGCTACACCTTC. Protein: CSPATDQEGYTF.

This clonotype was seen ten or more times. The genes are TRBV7-2 and TRBJ2-6, with TRBD1 matching over 7 bases. Trimming at V came to 6 bases and at J to 4 bases, leaving 21 bases not matched to a gene. Germline V gene data show CDR1 as SGHTA and CDR2 as FQGNSA. The CDR3 runs to 20 residues. The CDR3 protein is CASSSKLTGDSPFGANVLTF. The DNA of the CDR3 is TGTGCCAGCAGTTCGAAGCTAACAGGGGATTCGCCTTTCGGGGCCAACGTCCTGACTTTC. Supplemented by reference TRBV7-2 and TRBJ2-6, the full variable domain reads GAGVSQSPSNKVTEKGKDVELRCDPISGHTALYWYRQSLGQGLEFLIYFQGNSAPDKSGLPSDRFSAERTGGSVSTLTIQRTQQEDSAVYLCASSSKLTGDSPFGANVLTFGAGSRLTVL.

In this sample, this clonotype turned up a few times. This sequence joins TRBV20-1 and TRBJ2-1; 11 bases fit TRBD2. This CDR3 has 16 residues. Trimming cost V 2 bases and J 4 bases; bases outside gene matches: 7. CDR1 and CDR2 from the germline V gene are DFQATT and SNEGSKA (reference sequence). In DNA, the CDR3 is TGCAGTGCTAGACCATATGGGACTAGCGGTTACAATGAGCAGTTCTTC. Protein: CSARPYGTSGYNEQFF.

This clonotype has a single count. The rearrangement links TRBV28 to TRBJ2-7; D gene unclear. The CDR3 has 11 residues. With 10 bases removed from V and 6 bases from J, the gap between germline ends came to 13 bases. The germline V gene encodes CDR1 MDHEN and CDR2 SYDVKM. The CDR3 sequence: CATTGLSEQYF. The CDR3 DNA is TGTGCCACCACCGGTCTCTCCGAGCAGTACTTC. Combining the CDR3 with reference TRBV28 and TRBJ2-7 gives the whole variable domain DVKVTQSSRYLVKRTGEKVFLECVQDMDHENMFWYRQDPGLGLRLIYFSYDVKMKEKGDIPEGYSVSREKKERFSLILESASTNQTSMYLCATTGLSEQYFGPGTRLTVT.

About this clonotype: The germline gene is not matched at one end of the junction; a read error may be the cause. The chain combines TRBV28 with TRBJ1-4; D is possibly TRBD1 (6 bases). Germline V CDR1 and CDR2: MDHEN, SYDVKM. CDR3 length: 14 residues. CDR3 sequence: CASRLGGSGEKRFF. The CDR3 nucleotides are TGTGCCAGCAGGCTGGGGGGCTCGGGTGAAAAACGGTTTTTT.

This clonotype occurred many times. The chain links TRBV6-1 to TRBJ1-1; 8 bases agree with TRBD1. The V and J ends lost 5 bases and 10 bases, in that order; junction bases with no gene match: 18. The germline CDR1 and CDR2 sequences are MNHNS and SASEGT. This CDR3 is built from 16 residues. The CDR3 DNA reads TGTGCCAGCAGTCAAGGTCGGACAGGGTCCCTGATCGGAGCTTTCTTT. Amino acids: CASSQGRTGSLIGAFF.

There are a few counts of this clonotype. The chain links TRBV6-5 to TRBJ1-1; 8 nucleotides match TRBD1. This CDR3 comprises 16 residues. Germline V gives CDR1 MNHEY, CDR2 SVGAGI. The V gene end was trimmed by 8 bases and the J gene end by 1 base; junction bases not matched to a gene: 12. The CDR3 coding sequence is TGTGCCAGCTTCTCTCTCACCGGGACAGGGAACACTGAAGCTTTCTTT. Its protein product is CASFSLTGTGNTEAFF.

This clonotype was counted only a few times. This chain uses TRBV11-1 with TRBJ1-1; possibly TRBD1 for D (5 bases). The V gene lost 2 bases and the J gene lost 3 bases, with 7 bases spanning the gap. Germline V CDR1 and CDR2: SGHAT, FQDESV (reference sequence). This CDR3 has 13 residues. CDR3 loop: CASSLTTDTEAFF. CDR3 DNA sequence: TGTGCCAGCAGCTTAACGACAGACACTGAAGCTTTCTTT.

The rearrangement uses TRBV6-6 and TRBJ2-4, with a tentative D call TRBD1 (6 bases). The J call is in doubt because the DNA end fits TRBJ2-7 better. The CDR3 runs 17 residues. Germline V gene sequence: CDR1 MNHNY, CDR2 SVGAGI (reference sequence). CDR3 in amino acids: CASSRYRVMEGTYEQYF. DNA of the CDR3: TGTGCCAGCAGTCGGTACAGGGTTATGGAAGGAACCTACGAGCAGTACTTC.

This clonotype appeared many times. This chain connects TRBV6-1 to TRBJ2-7; no clear D gene. The CDR3 runs to 12 residues. The germline CDR1 and CDR2 sequences are MNHNS and SASEGT. V was clipped by 1 base and J by 4 bases, with 5 bases between them. CDR3 amino acids: CASSEVGYEQYF. CDR3 nucleotides: TGTGCCAGCAGTGAAGTAGGGTACGAGCAGTACTTC.

Concerning this clonotype: A read error may account for a junction end that differs from germline. This chain connects TRBV7-7 to TRBJ2-7; 9 positions match TRBD1. Germline lookup yields CDR1 SSHAT and CDR2 FNYEAQ (reference sequence). This CDR3 region has 13 residues. The CDR3 region has the DNA TGTGCTAGCAGCAACGACAGGGGGGGAGAGCAGTACTTC. Encoded protein: CASSNDRGGEQYF.

The chain is built from TRBV30 and TRBJ2-3; tentative D call: TRBD2 (6 bases). Germline V gene data show CDR1 as GTSNPN and CDR2 as SVGIG (reference sequence). Trimming shortened V by 0 bases and J by 2 bases, and 15 bases separated the two germline ends. The CDR3 runs to 16 residues. This CDR3 is CAWSVWDLGLTDTQYF. As DNA, the CDR3 is TGTGCCTGGAGTGTATGGGACTTAGGCCTCACAGATACGCAGTATTTT.

This chain uses TRBV7-2 with TRBJ2-5; D unresolved. The V and J ends lost 5 bases and 5 bases respectively, with 12 bases between them. CDR3 size: 13 residues. Germline loops: CDR1 SGHTA, CDR2 FQGNSA. CDR3 residues: CASSPSMGETQYF. The CDR3 nucleotides are TGTGCCAGCAGCCCCTCGATGGGGGAGACCCAGTACTTC.

This clonotype was seen a handful of times. The genes are TRBV10-3 and TRBJ2-1; 9 bases align to TRBD2. Germline V gene data show CDR1 as ENHRY and CDR2 as SYGVKD. The CDR3 length is 15 residues. V shed 0 bases, J shed 8 bases, and the junction held 5 bases outside the gene matches. For the CDR3, the DNA is TGTGCCATCAGTGAGTCAGGCGGGGGGGCCCATGAGCAGTTCTTC. Residues: CAISESGGGAHEQFF.

The chain joins TRBV4-1 to TRBJ1-4; D not certain. The CDR3 covers 15 residues. Germline CDR1 and CDR2: MGHRA and YSYEKL. V lost 1 base and J 4 bases, leaving 10 bases between the germline ends. CDR3 nucleotide sequence: TGCGCCAGCAGCCAAGGGAGCGGTAGTAATGAAAAACTGTTTTTT. This gives the protein CASSQGSGSNEKLFF.

The chain has TRBV5-5 and TRBJ2-1; 8 nucleotides align to TRBD1. Germline V gene lookup returns CDR1 SGHKS and CDR2 YYEKEE (reference sequence). CDR3 length equals 16 residues. V lost 0 bases and J lost 2; bases outside the gene matches: 4. The CDR3 sequence is CASSLGGTGAYNEQFF. CDR3 nucleotide sequence: TGTGCCAGCAGCTTGGGGGGGACAGGCGCCTACAATGAGCAGTTCTTC.

The rearrangement joins TRBV19 to TRBJ2-5, with 8 bases lining up with TRBD2. The V and J ends lost 4 bases and 1 base, in that order; junction bases with no gene match: 8. Per germline, CDR1 LNHDA and CDR2 SQIVND (reference sequence). The CDR3 is 16 residues long. CDR3 nucleotide sequence: TGTGCCAGTAGTAAGTGGACGAGCGGGGGCCAAGAGACCCAGTACTTC. It translates to CASSKWTSGGQETQYF.

This clonotype came up many times. The CDR3 spells CSVGRRIASTDTQYF. Here the CDR3 DNA reads TGCAGCGTTGGTAGGCGGATTGCTAGCACAGATACGCAGTATTTT. The J gene is TRBJ2-3, the V gene TRBV29-1; D not resolved. V dropped 4 bases and J dropped 0 bases, with 14 bases sitting between them. This CDR3 contains 15 residues. CDR1 is SQVTM, CDR2 ANQGSEA, per germline.

The chain couples TRBV29-1 to TRBJ2-6, with 11 bases identical to TRBD1. CDR1 is SQVTM and CDR2 is ANQGSEA in the germline V gene. There are 16 residues in the CDR3. V was clipped by 3 bases and J by 2 bases; unmatched bases: 3. The CDR3 DNA sequence: TGCAGCGTTGAGGACAGGGGGCTGGCTGGGGCCAACGTCCTGACTTTC. Its protein product is CSVEDRGLAGANVLTF.

The V call is TRBV5-3, the J call TRBJ1-1; D remains unclear. TRBV5-3 is given ORF status, its function remaining uncertain. The CDR3 sequence is 14 residues long. V was trimmed by 4 bases and J by 0 bases, leaving 10 bases between them. In nucleotides, the CDR3 is TGTGCCAGAAGCAGATCAGGCCTGAACACTGAAGCTTTCTTT. This translates into CARSRSGLNTEAFF.